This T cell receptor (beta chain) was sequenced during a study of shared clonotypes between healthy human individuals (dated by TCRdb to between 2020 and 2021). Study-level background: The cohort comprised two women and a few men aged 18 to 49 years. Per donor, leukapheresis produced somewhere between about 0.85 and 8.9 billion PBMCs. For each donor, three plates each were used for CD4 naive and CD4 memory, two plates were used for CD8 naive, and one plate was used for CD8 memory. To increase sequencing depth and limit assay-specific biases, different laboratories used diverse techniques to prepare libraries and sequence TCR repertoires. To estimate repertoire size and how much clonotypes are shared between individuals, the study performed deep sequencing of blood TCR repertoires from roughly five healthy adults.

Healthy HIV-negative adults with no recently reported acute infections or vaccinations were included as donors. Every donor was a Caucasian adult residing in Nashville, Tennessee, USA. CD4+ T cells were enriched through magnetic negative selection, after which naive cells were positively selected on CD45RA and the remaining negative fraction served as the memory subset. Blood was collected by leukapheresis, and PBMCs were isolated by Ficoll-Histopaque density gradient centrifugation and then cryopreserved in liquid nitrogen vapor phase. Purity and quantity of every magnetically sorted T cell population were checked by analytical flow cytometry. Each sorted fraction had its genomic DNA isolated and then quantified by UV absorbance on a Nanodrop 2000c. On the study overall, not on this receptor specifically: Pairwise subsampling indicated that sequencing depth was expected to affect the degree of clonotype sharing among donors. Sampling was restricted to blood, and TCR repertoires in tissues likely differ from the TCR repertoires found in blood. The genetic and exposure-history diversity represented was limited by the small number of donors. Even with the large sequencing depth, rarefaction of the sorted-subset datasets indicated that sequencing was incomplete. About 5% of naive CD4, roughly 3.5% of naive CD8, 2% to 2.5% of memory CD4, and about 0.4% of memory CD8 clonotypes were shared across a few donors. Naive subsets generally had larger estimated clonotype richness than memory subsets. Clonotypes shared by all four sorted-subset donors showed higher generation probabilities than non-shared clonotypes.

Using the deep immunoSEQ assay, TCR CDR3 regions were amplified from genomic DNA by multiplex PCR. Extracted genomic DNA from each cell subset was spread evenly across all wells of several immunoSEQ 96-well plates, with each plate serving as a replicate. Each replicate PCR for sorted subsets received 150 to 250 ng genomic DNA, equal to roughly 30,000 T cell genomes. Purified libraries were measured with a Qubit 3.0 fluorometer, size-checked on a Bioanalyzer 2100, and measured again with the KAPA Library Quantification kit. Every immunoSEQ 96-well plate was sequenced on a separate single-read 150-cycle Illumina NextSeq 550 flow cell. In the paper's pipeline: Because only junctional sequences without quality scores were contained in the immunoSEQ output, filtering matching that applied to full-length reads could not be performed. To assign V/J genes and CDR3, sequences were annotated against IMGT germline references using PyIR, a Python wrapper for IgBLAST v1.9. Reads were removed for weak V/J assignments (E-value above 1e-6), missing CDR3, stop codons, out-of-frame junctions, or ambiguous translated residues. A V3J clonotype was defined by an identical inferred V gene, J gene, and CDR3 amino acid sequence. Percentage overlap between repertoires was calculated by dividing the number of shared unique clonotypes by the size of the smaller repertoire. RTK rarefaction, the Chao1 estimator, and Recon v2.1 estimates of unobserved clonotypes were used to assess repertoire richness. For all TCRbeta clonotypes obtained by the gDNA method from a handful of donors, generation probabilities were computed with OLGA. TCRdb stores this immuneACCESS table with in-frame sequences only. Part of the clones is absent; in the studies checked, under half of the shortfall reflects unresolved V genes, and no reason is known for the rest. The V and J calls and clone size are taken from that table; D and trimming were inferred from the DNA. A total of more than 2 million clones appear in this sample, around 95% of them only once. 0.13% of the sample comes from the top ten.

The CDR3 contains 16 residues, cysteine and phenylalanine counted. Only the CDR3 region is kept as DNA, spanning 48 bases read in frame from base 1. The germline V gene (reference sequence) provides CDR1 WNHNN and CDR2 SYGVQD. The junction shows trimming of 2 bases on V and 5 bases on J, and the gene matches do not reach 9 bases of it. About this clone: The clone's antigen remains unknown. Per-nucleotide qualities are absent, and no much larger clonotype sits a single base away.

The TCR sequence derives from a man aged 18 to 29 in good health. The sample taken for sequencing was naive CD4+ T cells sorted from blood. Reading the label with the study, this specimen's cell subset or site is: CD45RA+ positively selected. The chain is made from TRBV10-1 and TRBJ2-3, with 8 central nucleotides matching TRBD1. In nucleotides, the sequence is TGCGCCAGCAGTGAGAGGACAGGGATGGGGTTAGATACGCAGTATTTT. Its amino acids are CASSERTGMGLDTQYF.